This T cell receptor beta chain emerged from a study of PD-L1 blockade in urothelial cancer. Across the whole study: Male patients with bladder-origin urothelial cancer numbered most of the 29. The median T cell count in blood samples was 110,000 to 150,000.

CDR1 and CDR2 from the germline V gene are SGDLS and YYNGEE. The CDR3 loop spans 15 amino acids. The germline V and J ends were trimmed by 2 bases and 2 bases, with 12 bases remaining between them. Clones were read by immunoSEQ multiplex PCR, and TCRdb kept only the in-frame ones, dropping some. The data contain more than 45,000 clones, approximately 72% of them seen just once; the ten biggest clones take up approximately 3.7%. Noted time point: pretreatment peripheral blood. It was locally advanced or metastatic urothelial carcinoma that patients had. Sample numbers ranged from 1 to 8 per patient, encompassing pretreatment and on-treatment collections.

The chain is built from TRBV9 and TRBJ2-3, with a weak D call TRBD2 (6 bases). The receptor's source is a man aged 70 or older with urothelial cancer. The source material was PBMCs, sampled around atezolizumab (anti-PD-L1) treatment. The CDR3 is CASSVTRLPTDTQYF. In nucleotides, the CDR3 is TGTGCCAGCAGCGTGACTAGACTTCCCACAGATACGCAGTATTTT.